This T cell receptor beta chain was captured by sequencing in a study of T-cell reconstitution after alpha-beta-depleted transplantation in children (dated by TCRdb to between 2015 and 2016). About the investigation overall: T-cell immune reconstitution after TCRalphabeta/CD19-depleted allogeneic hematopoietic cell transplantation in children was quantitatively tracked in the study by means of TCR repertoire profiling.

With regard to this clonotype: Its antigen is still unknown. One end of the junction varies from germline; a read error may be responsible.

Taken from cysteine to phenylalanine, the CDR3 has 12 residues. Kept here is only the CDR3 DNA, which spans 36 bases and is read in frame from base 1. Looking up the germline V gene yields CDR1 MNHEY and CDR2 SVGAGI. Libraries were prepared through PCR. Sequencing was performed on an Illumina HiSeq 2500. Molecular barcoding was employed in the preparation of TCR libraries, with unique molecular identifiers being used to normalize TCRbeta repertoire quantification. Through fastp at Q25 and MiXCR, TCRdb rebuilt clones from the public reads, retaining in-frame beta chains. CDR3 protein duplicates are merged, each entry listing the most common genes and DNA. The sample table shows around 480,000 distinct CDR3 sequences, and roughly 33% are seen once. The ten largest clones capture under 3% of the sample.

The sequences come from PBMCs from the stem cell graft donor, collected from the stem cell graft. In this chain, TRBV6-5 is recombined with TRBJ1-1; TRBD1 might be the D gene, on 5 matching bases. This clonotype originated in a human donor who donated a stem cell graft to a child with aplastic anemia. The DNA reads TGTGCCAGCGGCCGGGACCGCCTTGAAGCTTTTTTT. This yields the protein CASGRDRLEAFF.